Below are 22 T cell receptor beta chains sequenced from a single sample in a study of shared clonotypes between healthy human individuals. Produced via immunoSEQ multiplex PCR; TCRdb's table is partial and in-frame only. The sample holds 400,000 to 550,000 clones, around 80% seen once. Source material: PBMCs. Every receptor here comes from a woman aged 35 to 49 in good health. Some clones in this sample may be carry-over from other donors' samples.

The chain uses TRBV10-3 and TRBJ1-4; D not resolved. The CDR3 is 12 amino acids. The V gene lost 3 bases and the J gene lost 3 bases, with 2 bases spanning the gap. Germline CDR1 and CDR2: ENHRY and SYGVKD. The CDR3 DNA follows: TGTGCCATCAGTGACTCTAATGAAAAACTGTTTTTT. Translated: CAISDSNEKLFF.

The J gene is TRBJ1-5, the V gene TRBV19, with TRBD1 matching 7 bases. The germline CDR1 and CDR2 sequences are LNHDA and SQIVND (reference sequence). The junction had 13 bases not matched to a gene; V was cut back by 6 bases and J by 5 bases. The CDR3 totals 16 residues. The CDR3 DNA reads TGTGCCAGTAGATCCAGGACAGGCCCGTCGGATCAGCCCCAGCATTTT. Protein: CASRSRTGPSDQPQHF.

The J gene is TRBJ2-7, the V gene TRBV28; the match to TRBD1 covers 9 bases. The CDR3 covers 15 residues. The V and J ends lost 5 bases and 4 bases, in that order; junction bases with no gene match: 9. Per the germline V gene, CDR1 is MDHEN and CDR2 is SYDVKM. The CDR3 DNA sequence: TGTGCCAGCAGTCTCAGGGGACAGGGACCGTACGAGCAGTACTTC. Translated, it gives CASSLRGQGPYEQYF.

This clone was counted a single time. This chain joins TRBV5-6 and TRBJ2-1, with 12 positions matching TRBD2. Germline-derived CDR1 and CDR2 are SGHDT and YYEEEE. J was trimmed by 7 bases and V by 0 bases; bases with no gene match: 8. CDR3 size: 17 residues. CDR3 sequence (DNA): TGTGCCAGCAGCTTGGAGACTAGCGGGAGTATCTTGAATGAGCAGTTCTTC. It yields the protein CASSLETSGSILNEQFF.

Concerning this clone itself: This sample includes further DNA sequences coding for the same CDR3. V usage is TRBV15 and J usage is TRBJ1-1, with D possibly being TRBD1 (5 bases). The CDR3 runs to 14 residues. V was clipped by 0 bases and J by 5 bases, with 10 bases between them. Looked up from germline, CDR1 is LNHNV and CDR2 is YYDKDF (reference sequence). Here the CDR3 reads CATSRDRAATEAFF. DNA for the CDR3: TGTGCCACCAGCAGAGACAGGGCGGCGACTGAAGCTTTCTTT.

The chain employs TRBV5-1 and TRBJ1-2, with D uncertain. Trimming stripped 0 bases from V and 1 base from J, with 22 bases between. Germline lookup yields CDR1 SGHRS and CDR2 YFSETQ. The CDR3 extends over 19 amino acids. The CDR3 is CASSLAYWTDVGSNYGYTF. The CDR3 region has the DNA TGCGCCAGCAGCTTGGCGTACTGGACCGACGTTGGGAGTAACTATGGCTACACCTTC.

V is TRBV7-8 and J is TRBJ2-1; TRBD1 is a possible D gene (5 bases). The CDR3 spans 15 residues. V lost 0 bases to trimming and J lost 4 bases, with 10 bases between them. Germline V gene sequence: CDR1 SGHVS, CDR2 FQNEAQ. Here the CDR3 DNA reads TGTGCCAGCAGCTTAGCCCCCGCAGGGTACAATGAGCAGTTCTTC. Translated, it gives CASSLAPAGYNEQFF.

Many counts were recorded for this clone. DNA for the CDR3: TGTGCCTGGAGTGCGGGAGATACGCAGTATTTT. Translation gives CAWSAGDTQYF. The chain has TRBV30 and TRBJ2-3; D is undetermined. Trimming took off 1 base at V and 5 bases at J, with 4 bases between the two ends. CDR1 and CDR2 (germline): GTSNPN, SVGIG (reference sequence). This CDR3 is built from 11 residues.

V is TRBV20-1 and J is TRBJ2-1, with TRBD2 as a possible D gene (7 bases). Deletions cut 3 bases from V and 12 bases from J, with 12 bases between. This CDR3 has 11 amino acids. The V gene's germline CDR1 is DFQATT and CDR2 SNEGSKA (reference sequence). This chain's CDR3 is CSASPGGPQFF. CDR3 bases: TGCAGTGCTAGCCCGGGGGGCCCGCAGTTCTTC.

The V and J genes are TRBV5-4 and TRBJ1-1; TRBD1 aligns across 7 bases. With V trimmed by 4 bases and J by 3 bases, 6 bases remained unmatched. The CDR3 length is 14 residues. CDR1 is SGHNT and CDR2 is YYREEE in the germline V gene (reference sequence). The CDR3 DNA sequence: TGTGCCAGCAGCCTACAGGGGCTCTACACTGAAGCTTTCTTT. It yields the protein CASSLQGLYTEAFF.

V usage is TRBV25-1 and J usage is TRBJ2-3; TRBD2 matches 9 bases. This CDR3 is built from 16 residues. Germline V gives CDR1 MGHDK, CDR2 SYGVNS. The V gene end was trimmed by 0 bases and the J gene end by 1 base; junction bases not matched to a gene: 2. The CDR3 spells CASSEYSGRGTDTQYF. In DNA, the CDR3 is TGTGCCAGCAGTGAATATAGCGGGAGAGGCACAGATACGCAGTATTTT. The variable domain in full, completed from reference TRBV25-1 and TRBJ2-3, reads EADIYQTPRYLVIGTGKKITLECSQTMGHDKMYWYQQDPGMELHLIHYSYGVNSTEKGDLSSESTVSRIRTEHFPLTLESARPSHTSQYLCASSEYSGRGTDTQYFGPGTRLTVL.

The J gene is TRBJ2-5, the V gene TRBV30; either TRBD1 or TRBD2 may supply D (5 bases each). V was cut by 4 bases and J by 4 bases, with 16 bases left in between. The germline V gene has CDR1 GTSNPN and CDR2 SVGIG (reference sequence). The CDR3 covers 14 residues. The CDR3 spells CAWNRDRGGETQYF. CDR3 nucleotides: TGTGCCTGGAATCGGGACCGCGGAGGAGAGACCCAGTACTTC. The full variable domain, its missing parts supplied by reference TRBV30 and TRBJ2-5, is SQTIHQWPATLVQPVGSPLSLECTVEGTSNPNLYWYRQAAGRGLQLLFYSVGIGQISSEVPQNLSASRPQDRQFILSSKKLLLSDSGFYLCAWNRDRGGETQYFGPGTRLLVL.

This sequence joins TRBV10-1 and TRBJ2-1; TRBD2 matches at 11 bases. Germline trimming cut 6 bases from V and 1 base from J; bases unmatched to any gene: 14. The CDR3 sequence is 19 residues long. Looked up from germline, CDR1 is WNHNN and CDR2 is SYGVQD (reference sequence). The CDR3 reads CASSFLFPTSGRSYNEQFF. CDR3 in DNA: TGCGCCAGCAGCTTCCTGTTTCCCACTAGCGGGAGATCCTACAATGAGCAGTTCTTC.

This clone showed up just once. In DNA form, the CDR3 reads TGTGCCAGCCGGGGGGGCCGCAGGCGAGACGAGCAGTACTTC. Amino acids: CASRGGRRRDEQYF. The chain recombines TRBV7-9 with TRBJ2-7, with 8 positions matching TRBD2. Trimming took 8 bases from V and 5 from J; bases not matched to a gene: 11. Germline V gene sequence: CDR1 SEHNR, CDR2 FQNEAQ (reference sequence). This CDR3 has 14 amino acids.

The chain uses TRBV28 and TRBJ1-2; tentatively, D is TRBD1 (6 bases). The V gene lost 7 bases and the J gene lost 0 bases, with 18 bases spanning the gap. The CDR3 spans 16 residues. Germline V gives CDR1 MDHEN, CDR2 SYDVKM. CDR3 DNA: TGTGCCAGCAAACAACCAAACACAGGGTCTAACTATGGCTACACCTTC. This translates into CASKQPNTGSNYGYTF.

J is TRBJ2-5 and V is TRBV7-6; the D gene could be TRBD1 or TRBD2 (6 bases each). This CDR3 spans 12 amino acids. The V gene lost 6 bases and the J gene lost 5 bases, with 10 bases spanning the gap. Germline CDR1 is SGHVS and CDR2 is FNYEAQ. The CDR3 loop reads CASRRGGETQYF. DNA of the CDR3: TGTGCCAGCAGACGAGGGGGGGAGACCCAGTACTTC.

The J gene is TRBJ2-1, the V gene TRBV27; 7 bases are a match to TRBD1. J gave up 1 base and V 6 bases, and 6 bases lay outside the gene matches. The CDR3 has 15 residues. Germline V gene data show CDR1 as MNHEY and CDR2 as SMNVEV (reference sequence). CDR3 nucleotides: TGTGCCAGCAGCAGGGGGTTTGCGTCCTACAATGAGCAGTTCTTC. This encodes CASSRGFASYNEQFF.

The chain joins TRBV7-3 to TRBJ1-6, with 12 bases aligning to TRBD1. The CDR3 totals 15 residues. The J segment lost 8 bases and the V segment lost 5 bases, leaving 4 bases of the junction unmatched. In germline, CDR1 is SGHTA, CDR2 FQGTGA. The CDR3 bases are TGTGCCAGCAGCGCGGGACAGGGGGCGCATTCACCCCTCCACTTT. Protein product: CASSAGQGAHSPLHF.

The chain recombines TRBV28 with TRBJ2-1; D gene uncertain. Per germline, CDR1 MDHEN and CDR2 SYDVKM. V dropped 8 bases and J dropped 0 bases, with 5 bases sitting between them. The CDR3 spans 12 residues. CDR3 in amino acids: CASALSYNEQFF. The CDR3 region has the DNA TGTGCCAGCGCCCTCTCCTACAATGAGCAGTTCTTC. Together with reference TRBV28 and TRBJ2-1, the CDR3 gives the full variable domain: DVKVTQSSRYLVKRTGEKVFLECVQDMDHENMFWYRQDPGLGLRLIYFSYDVKMKEKGDIPEGYSVSREKKERFSLILESASTNQTSMYLCASALSYNEQFFGPGTRLTVL.

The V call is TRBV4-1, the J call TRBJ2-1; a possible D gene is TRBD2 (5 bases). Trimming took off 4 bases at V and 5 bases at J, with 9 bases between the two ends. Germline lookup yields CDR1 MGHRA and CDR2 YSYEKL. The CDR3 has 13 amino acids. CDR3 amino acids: CASSRGLNNEQFF. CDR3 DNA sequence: TGCGCCAGCAGCCGCGGACTGAACAATGAGCAGTTCTTC.

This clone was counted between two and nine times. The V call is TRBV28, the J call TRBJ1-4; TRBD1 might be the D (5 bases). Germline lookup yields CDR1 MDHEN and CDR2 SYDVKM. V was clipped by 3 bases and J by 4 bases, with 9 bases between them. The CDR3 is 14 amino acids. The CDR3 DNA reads TGTGCCAGCAGTTTGGGTCAGGGTAATGAAAAACTGTTTTTT. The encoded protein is CASSLGQGNEKLFF.

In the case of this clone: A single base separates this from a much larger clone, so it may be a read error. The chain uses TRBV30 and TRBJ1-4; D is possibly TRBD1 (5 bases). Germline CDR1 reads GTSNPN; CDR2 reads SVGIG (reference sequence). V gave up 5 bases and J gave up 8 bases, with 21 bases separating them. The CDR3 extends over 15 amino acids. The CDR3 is CAWGPQAGLREKLFF. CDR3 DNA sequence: TGTGCCTGGGGCCCCCAGGCAGGGCTTAGGGAAAAACTGTTTTTT.